The 13 T cell receptor beta chains given below trace back to one sample, sequenced in a study of T-cell reconstitution after alpha-beta-depleted transplantation in children. For TCRbeta, the library was prepared with unique molecular identifiers. TCRdb fed the PCR reads into MiXCR, producing one record per CDR3 protein. Among 200,000 to 300,000 distinct CDR3 sequences, around 12% were seen once, and the ten largest hold around 2.8%. The specimen was PBMCs from the stem cell graft donor, collected from the stem cell graft. All receptors derive from a human donor who donated a stem cell graft to a child with acute lymphoblastic leukemia.

This clonotype showed up just a few times. The gene calls are TRBV20-1 and TRBJ2-7; a possible D gene is TRBD2 (6 bases). Per the germline V gene, CDR1 is DFQATT and CDR2 is SNEGSKA (reference sequence). The CDR3 runs 14 residues. V was trimmed by 5 bases and J by 1 base, leaving 15 bases between them. The CDR3 region is CSAGGTLWSYEQYF. The CDR3 coding sequence is TGCAGTGCTGGAGGGACCCTGTGGTCCTACGAGCAGTACTTC.

The rearrangement joins TRBV20-1 to TRBJ2-3; TRBD2 aligns across 13 bases. The germline V gene has CDR1 DFQATT and CDR2 SNEGSKA (reference sequence). V gave up 3 bases and J gave up 6 bases; unmatched junction bases: 6. This CDR3 is 15 amino acids long. The CDR3 bases are TGCAGTGCTAGTGCCATGGGACTAGCGGGGGATACGCAGTATTTT. Its protein is CSASAMGLAGDTQYF.

This clonotype was recorded many times. The chain combines TRBV6-1 with TRBJ1-4; D not resolved. This CDR3 has 15 amino acids. Looked up from germline, CDR1 is MNHNS and CDR2 is SASEGT. Trimming stripped 5 bases from V and 0 bases from J, with 10 bases between. This CDR3 is CASSTFGSTNEKLFF. In nucleotides, the CDR3 is TGTGCCAGCAGTACCTTTGGATCAACTAATGAAAAACTGTTTTTT.

As concerns this clonotype: An end of the junction differs from the germline gene, which may be a read error. The chain combines TRBV24-1 with TRBJ2-1; 10 bases match TRBD1. Germline CDR1 reads KGHDR; CDR2 reads SFDVKD. The CDR3 contains 21 residues. The chain's CDR3 is CATSDLKGQGVGGSSYNEQFF. The CDR3 DNA reads as TGTGCGACCAGTGATTTGAAAGGACAGGGGGTAGGCGGAAGCTCCTACAATGAGCAGTTCTTC.

This clonotype was recorded many times. The chain has TRBV9 and TRBJ1-5; the D is unclear. CDR3 size: 17 residues. V lost 0 bases and J lost 0, with 13 bases in between. The germline gives CDR1 SGDLS, CDR2 YYNGEE. Here the CDR3 DNA reads TGTGCCAGCAGCGTAGACGGGTCTCCTCTTAGCAATCAGCCCCAGCATTTT. Translated, it gives CASSVDGSPLSNQPQHF.

There are many counts of this clonotype. V is TRBV27 and J is TRBJ1-1; TRBD1 matches 7 bases. The CDR3 contains 14 residues. Germline V lookup: CDR1 MNHEY, CDR2 SMNVEV (reference sequence). J lost 0 bases, V lost 8 bases, and 6 bases had no gene match. The CDR3 reads CASGRDRLNTEAFF. In nucleotides, the CDR3 is TGTGCCAGCGGTCGGGACAGACTGAACACTGAAGCTTTCTTT.

This clonotype was detected many times. This sequence joins TRBV7-4 and TRBJ2-7; D uncertain. The V and J ends lost 5 bases and 9 bases respectively, with 8 bases between them. There are 10 residues in the CDR3. In germline, CDR1 is SGHVT, CDR2 SQSDAQ. CDR3 protein: CASSPPGQYF. The CDR3 nucleotides are TGTGCCAGCAGCCCCCCTGGGCAGTACTTC.

This clonotype was counted at least ten times. The chain recombines TRBV6-4 with TRBJ2-3; a possible D gene is TRBD2 (6 bases). Trimming left V 5 bases short and J 3 bases short, with 24 bases between. Germline V gene lookup returns CDR1 MRHNA and CDR2 SNTAGT. The CDR3 is 18 residues long. As DNA, the CDR3 is TGTGCCAGCAGTCCCCCGCGGGACGTGCGACGCTGGACAGATACGCAGTATTTT. This codes for CASSPPRDVRRWTDTQYF.

This clonotype occurred many times. This chain connects TRBV6-1 to TRBJ2-4; D remains unclear. This CDR3 contains 14 residues. V dropped 2 bases and J dropped 1 base, with 6 bases sitting between them. The germline V gene has CDR1 MNHNS and CDR2 SASEGT. The CDR3 DNA reads as TGTGCCAGCAGTGAACTAGGGGCCAAAAACATTCAGTACTTC. Translating it yields CASSELGAKNIQYF.

In its sample, this clonotype was seen many times. This chain links TRBV7-9 with TRBJ1-6; D is undetermined. The CDR3 covers 15 residues. CDR1 is SEHNR and CDR2 is FQNEAQ in the germline V gene (reference sequence). Trimming removed 2 bases at V and 6 bases at J, with 11 bases between. The chain's CDR3 is CASSLTVGVNSPLHF. The CDR3 DNA follows: TGTGCCAGCAGCTTAACTGTAGGCGTTAATTCACCCCTCCACTTT.

This clonotype has a count of ten or more. The chain employs TRBV29-1 and TRBJ1-3; D remains ambiguous. The CDR3 is 12 residues long. Per germline, CDR1 SQVTM and CDR2 ANQGSEA. Trimming shortened V by 4 bases and J by 7 bases, and 11 bases separated the two germline ends. The CDR3: CSVALPSNTIYF. CDR3 nucleotides: TGCAGCGTTGCTCTCCCCTCCAACACCATATATTTT.

This clonotype came up many times. The chain links TRBV28 to TRBJ1-5, with 7 bases fitting TRBD1. The CDR3 totals 16 residues. Trimming cost V 4 bases and J 2 bases; bases outside gene matches: 8. Germline CDR1 and CDR2: MDHEN and SYDVKM. Here the CDR3 DNA reads TGTGCCAGCAGTTCCGCCACAGGGGTAGGCAATCAGCCCCAGCATTTT. It codes for CASSSATGVGNQPQHF.

This clonotype was found many times. V gene TRBV4-2 combines with J gene TRBJ2-7; 8 nucleotides match TRBD1. The V gene's germline CDR1 is LGHNA and CDR2 YNFKEQ. Germline trimming cut 0 bases from V and 2 bases from J; bases unmatched to any gene: 9. This CDR3 is 17 amino acids long. The CDR3 loop is CASSQEAPGTGPYEQYF. The CDR3 DNA follows: TGTGCCAGCAGCCAAGAAGCTCCCGGGACAGGTCCCTACGAGCAGTACTTC.